The present T cell receptor beta chain was sequenced within a study of blood T cells in healthy people across ages. In the study overall: Per every two T cells, about one barcoded beta molecule was captured by template switching. Whole-study findings and limits: The study found TCR beta diversity correlated strongly with naive T cell percentage. Per-million-T-cell TCR beta diversity fell roughly linearly with age.

The V and J ends lost 3 bases and 5 bases, in that order; junction bases with no gene match: 5. The V gene's germline CDR1 is DFQATT and CDR2 SNEGSKA (reference sequence). This CDR3 comprises 13 residues. This clonotype has just a few counts. Its antigen is unknown. A second about 6 to 11 cycle PCR used barcoded and J-beta primers. Carrying 12 random nucleotides, a template-switch adaptor labeled each individual cDNA molecule. TCRdb independently ran MiXCR on the 5' RACE reads; one entry per CDR3 protein. The sample gives 1.8 million or so distinct CDR3 sequences, 39% of which show up once; under 25% is in the top ten.

The clonotype was recovered from a human donor in good health. The rearrangement uses TRBV20-1 and TRBJ2-5; TRBD2 matches 8 bases. Material for sequencing was blood. This CDR3 is CSASGGAEETQYF. CDR3 nucleotide sequence: TGCAGTGCTAGCGGGGGGGCCGAGGAGACCCAGTACTTC.